The 28 T cell receptor beta chains given below trace back to one sample, sequenced in a study of T cells expressing NK-cell markers. After re-calling the 5' RACE reads, TCRdb lists one entry per CDR3 protein, DNA absent. This sample's clone table lists 440,000 or so distinct CDR3 sequences. Sequenced input: blood T cells: a sorted CD56 or NKG2C T cell subset, CD4+ or CD8+ T cells, or bulk PBMC T cells (not recorded which). The source is a woman aged 18 to 75 in good health.

The chain uses TRBV6-1 and TRBJ1-1; no DNA is available, so the TRBD1 call from TCRdb remains unchecked. The CDR3 extends over 18 amino acids. CDR1 is MNHNS, CDR2 SASEGT, per germline. This chain's CDR3 is CASSQIGQGAWMNTEAFF.

The chain combines TRBV5-1 with TRBJ2-3; TCRdb calls TRBD2, which cannot be checked without DNA. Germline V gives CDR1 SGHRS, CDR2 YFSETQ. This CDR3 has 16 residues. The CDR3 loop reads CASSSGLAGVGDTQYF.

The rearrangement uses TRBV6-1 and TRBJ1-1; TCRdb calls TRBD1, which cannot be checked without DNA. The CDR3 has 18 residues. Germline lookup yields CDR1 MNHNS and CDR2 SASEGT. CDR3 sequence: CASSPDFQGIGVNTEAFF.

The chain joins TRBV12-3 or TRBV12-4 to TRBJ2-3. This CDR3 contains 14 residues. The CDR3 loop is CASSFGQPTDTQYF.

The chain carries TRBV29-1 and TRBJ1-1. Germline V gene lookup returns CDR1 SQVTM and CDR2 ANQGSEA. The CDR3 loop spans 12 amino acids. CDR3 in amino acids: CSVGNIGSRAFF.

The genes are TRBV30 and TRBJ2-2; TCRdb gives TRBD1 as the D gene, but with no DNA this cannot be confirmed. The germline CDR1 and CDR2 sequences are GTSNPN and SVGIG (reference sequence). The CDR3 runs to 13 residues. The CDR3 spells CAWRETEKGELFF.

The chain couples TRBV4-3 to TRBJ1-1. Germline values: CDR1 LGHNA, CDR2 YSLEER. This CDR3 contains 14 residues. CDR3: CASSQVWGPTEAFF.

The chain links TRBV10-3 to TRBJ2-3; TCRdb's D gene call, TRBD2, goes unchecked for lack of DNA. This CDR3 is built from 14 residues. Per the germline V gene, CDR1 is ENHRY and CDR2 is SYGVKD. CDR3 in amino acids: CAISGTTSTDTQYF.

This rearrangement joins TRBV7-9 to TRBJ1-5; TCRdb selects TRBD1, and the lack of DNA leaves this call unchecked. The germline V gene has CDR1 SEHNR and CDR2 FQNEAQ (reference sequence). This CDR3 is 15 amino acids long. CDR3 residues: CASSGAGASNQPQHF.

The chain couples TRBV6-5 to TRBJ1-1. The germline CDR1 and CDR2 sequences are MNHEY and SVGAGI. This CDR3 contains 14 residues. CDR3 in amino acids: CASSYFGENTEAFF.

CDR3 sequence: CASSQGAYSSYNEQFF. The chain links TRBV4-3 to TRBJ2-1. Germline assignment: CDR1 LGHNA and CDR2 YSLEER. The CDR3 length is 16 residues.

This chain links TRBV6-1 with TRBJ2-2; TCRdb gives TRBD1 as the D gene, but with no DNA this cannot be confirmed. The germline CDR1 and CDR2 sequences are MNHNS and SASEGT. There are 16 residues in the CDR3. This chain's CDR3 is CASTFRGIANTGELFF.

The V and J genes are TRBV30 and TRBJ2-3; TCRdb's assignment of TRBD1 cannot be checked, as there is no DNA. The CDR3 spans 11 residues. Germline-derived CDR1 and CDR2 are GTSNPN and SVGIG (reference sequence). CDR3 region: CAWMGEDTQYF.

The chain combines TRBV12-3 or TRBV12-4 with TRBJ2-2; TCRdb's D call, TRBD2, is unchecked because there is no DNA. The CDR3 has 13 amino acids. The CDR3 region is CASRGGNTGELFF.

The chain carries TRBV5-1 and TRBJ1-4; TCRdb gives TRBD1 as the D gene, but with no DNA this cannot be confirmed. This CDR3 has 14 amino acids. CDR1 is SGHRS, CDR2 YFSETQ, per germline. The CDR3 sequence is CASSLAGQGEKLFF.

The rearrangement links TRBV5-8 to TRBJ1-6. CDR1 and CDR2 (germline): SGHTS, YDEGEE. This CDR3 comprises 15 residues. The CDR3 here is CASSPRRVVDSPLHF. Variable domain in full (rest from reference TRBV5-8 and TRBJ1-6): EAGVTQSPTHLIKTRGQQATLRCSPISGHTSVYWYQQALGLGLQFLLWYDEGEERNRGNFPPRFSGRQFPNYSSELNVNALELEDSALYLCASSPRRVVDSPLHFGNGTRLTVT.

This rearrangement joins TRBV2 to TRBJ2-2; TCRdb's D gene call, TRBD2, goes unchecked for lack of DNA. This CDR3 comprises 16 residues. CDR1 SNHLY and CDR2 FYNNEI come from the germline V gene. CDR3 loop: CASSGGTSANTGELFF.

The chain uses TRBV15 and TRBJ2-3; TCRdb names TRBD1, which stays unverified in the absence of DNA. The CDR3 length is 14 residues. CDR1 LNHNV and CDR2 YYDKDF come from the germline V gene (reference sequence). The CDR3 spells CATRVGQGADTQYF.

The rearrangement uses TRBV27 and TRBJ2-2. Germline V gene data show CDR1 as MNHEY and CDR2 as SMNVEV (reference sequence). The CDR3 has 12 residues. CDR3 protein: CASSLYPGELFF.

The chain carries TRBV4-3 and TRBJ2-1; with no DNA, the TCRdb D assignment of TRBD1 cannot be verified. Germline CDR1 is LGHNA and CDR2 is YSLEER. The CDR3 totals 17 residues. The CDR3: CASSQEVWGTGGDEQFF.

This chain links TRBV10-3 with TRBJ2-4; TCRdb's D gene call, TRBD1, goes unchecked for lack of DNA. The CDR3 is 15 residues long. CDR1 and CDR2 from the germline V gene are ENHRY and SYGVKD. The CDR3 reads CAISGGDLAKNIQYF.

V is TRBV21-1 and J is TRBJ2-5; without DNA, the TCRdb call of TRBD2 cannot be checked. TRBV21-1 is an annotated pseudogene. There are 15 residues in the CDR3. CDR3 amino acids: CASSTTSGGAGTQYF.

This sequence joins TRBV20-1 and TRBJ2-1; TCRdb outputs TRBD1, but without DNA this stays unchecked. Germline CDR1 reads DFQATT; CDR2 reads SNEGSKA (reference sequence). The CDR3 consists of 13 residues. CDR3 amino acids: CSARAAPGGPEFF.

The CDR3 sequence is CSGQGGEETQYF. The chain has TRBV29-1 and TRBJ2-5; lacking DNA, the TRBD1 call made by TCRdb goes unchecked. The germline gives CDR1 SQVTM, CDR2 ANQGSEA. The CDR3 sequence is 12 residues long.

This chain links TRBV25-1 with TRBJ2-7. Germline V gene lookup returns CDR1 MGHDK and CDR2 SYGVNS. The CDR3 length is 12 residues. The CDR3 sequence: CASSGSLYEQYF.

The chain couples TRBV9 to TRBJ2-6; without DNA, the TCRdb call of TRBD1 cannot be checked. Germline loops: CDR1 SGDLS, CDR2 YYNGEE. This CDR3 spans 16 amino acids. The CDR3 reads CASSVTGASGANVLTF.

The V gene is TRBV12-3 or TRBV12-4, the J gene TRBJ2-1; TCRdb indicates TRBD2, and absent DNA this call remains unverified. The CDR3 runs to 19 residues. The CDR3 is CASSLRGLAGGPTYNEQFF.

V and J are TRBV12-3 or TRBV12-4 and TRBJ1-6. The CDR3 extends over 12 amino acids. The CDR3 spells CASNEPNSPLHF.